The TCR beta chain under discussion was sequenced for a study of cytomegalovirus exposure and HLA in healthy donors. Study outcomes and limitations: Accurate prediction of most subjects' HLA-A and HLA-B alleles from TCR beta sequences was reported. V- and J-gene trimming in TCR beta was tied to a missense DCLRE1C variant by an analysis performed later. Productive rates of about 90% or about 30% were seen for most TCR beta V segments in an earlier analysis. Many donors carried some public TCRs, although rarity characterized most TCR sequences.

Details on this clone: The antigen is not known.

PCR was performed using 60 Vbeta and 13 Jbeta primers. This table comes from immunoSEQ multiplex PCR, and its TCRdb copy is limited to in-frame clones, with some not included. This table holds 150,000 to 180,000 clones, approximately 85% found once. The CDR3 runs to 13 residues. After removal of 8 bases from V and 8 bases from J, the junction contained 9 bases not matched to a gene. Germline V gives CDR1 MNHEY, CDR2 SVGAGI. The chain uses TRBV6-5 and TRBJ1-2; 9 nucleotides line up with TRBD1. The clonotype originates from a woman under 30 in good health and CMV-seronegative. Sequencing was performed on PBMCs. The CDR3 sequence: CASSRTGGGGYTF. The CDR3 region has the DNA TGTGCCAGCTCCCGAACAGGGGGCGGCGGCTACACCTTC.